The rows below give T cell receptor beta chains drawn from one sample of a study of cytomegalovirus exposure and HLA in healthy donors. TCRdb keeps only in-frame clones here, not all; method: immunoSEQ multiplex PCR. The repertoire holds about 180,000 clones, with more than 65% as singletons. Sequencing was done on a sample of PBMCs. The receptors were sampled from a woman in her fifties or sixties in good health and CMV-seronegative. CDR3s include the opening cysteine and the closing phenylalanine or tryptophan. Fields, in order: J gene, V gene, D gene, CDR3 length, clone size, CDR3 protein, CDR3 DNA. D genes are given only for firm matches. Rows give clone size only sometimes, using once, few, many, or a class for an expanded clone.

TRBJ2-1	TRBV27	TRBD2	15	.	CASSLSAGGSNEQFF	TGTGCCAGCAGTTTATCAGCGGGGGGGAGCAATGAGCAGTTCTTC
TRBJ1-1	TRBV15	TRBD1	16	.	CATSRATGVRNTEAFF	TGTGCCACCAGCAGAGCCACAGGGGTTCGGAACACTGAAGCTTTCTTT
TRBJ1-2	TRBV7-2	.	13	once	CASSPTGSYGYTF	TGTGCCAGCAGCCCAACAGGATCCTATGGCTACACCTTC
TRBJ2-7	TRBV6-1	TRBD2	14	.	CASFVAGSSYEQYF	TGTGCCAGCTTCGTAGCGGGTTCGTCCTACGAGCAGTACTTC
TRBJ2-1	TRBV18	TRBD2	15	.	CASSPTSAADNEQFF	TGTGCCAGCTCACCGACTAGCGCGGCGGACAATGAGCAGTTCTTC
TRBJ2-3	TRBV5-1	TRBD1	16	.	CASSSLTGVNTDTQYF	TGCGCCAGCAGCTCCCTGACAGGGGTTAACACAGATACGCAGTATTTT
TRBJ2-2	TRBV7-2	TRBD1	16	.	CASSTRTGGTTGELFF	TGTGCCAGCAGCACCCGGACAGGGGGGACCACCGGGGAGCTGTTTTTT
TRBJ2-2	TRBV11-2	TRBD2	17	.	CASSPRVSGGGTGELFF	TGTGCCAGCAGCCCCCGGGTTAGCGGGGGTGGGACCGGGGAGCTGTTTTTT
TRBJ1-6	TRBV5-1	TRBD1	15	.	CASSSGQGYNSPLHF	TGCGCCAGCAGCTCGGGACAGGGCTATAATTCACCCCTCCACTTT
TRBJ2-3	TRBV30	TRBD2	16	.	CAWSFGSGRTQDTQYF	TGTGCCTGGAGTTTCGGTAGCGGGAGGACCCAGGATACGCAGTATTTT
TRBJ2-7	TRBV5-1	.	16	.	CASSLGGTKTLYEQYF	TGCGCCAGCAGCTTGGGGGGGACAAAGACCCTCTACGAGCAGTACTTC
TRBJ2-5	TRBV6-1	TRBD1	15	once	CASSRGQGIQETQYF	TGTGCCAGCAGTCGGGGACAGGGGATCCAAGAGACCCAGTACTTC
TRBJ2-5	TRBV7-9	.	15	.	CASSLISGSQETQYF	TGTGCCAGCAGCTTAATTTCAGGATCTCAAGAGACCCAGTACTTC
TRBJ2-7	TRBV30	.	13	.	CAWGGWGAYEQYF	TGTGCCTGGGGGGGGTGGGGTGCCTACGAGCAGTACTTC
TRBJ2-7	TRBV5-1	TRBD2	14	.	CASSGTSGSYEQYF	TGCGCCAGCAGCGGGACTAGCGGGAGTTACGAGCAGTACTTC
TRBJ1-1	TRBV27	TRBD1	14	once	CAGRAGTGWTEAFF	TGTGCCGGCAGGGCCGGGACAGGGTGGACTGAAGCTTTCTTT
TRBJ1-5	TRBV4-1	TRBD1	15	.	CASSQDPGQDQPQHF	TGCGCCAGCAGCCAAGATCCCGGACAGGATCAGCCCCAGCATTTT
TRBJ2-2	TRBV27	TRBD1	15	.	CASSLRTGISGELFF	TGTGCCAGCAGTTTAAGGACAGGGATCTCCGGGGAGCTGTTTTTT
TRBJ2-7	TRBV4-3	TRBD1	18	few	CASSQRPPGQGLIYEQYF	TGCGCCAGCAGCCAGAGACCGCCGGGACAGGGTTTAATCTACGAGCAGTACTTC
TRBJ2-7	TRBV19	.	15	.	CASSIRGQGGNEQYF	TGTGCCAGTAGTATACGAGGGCAGGGGGGAAACGAGCAGTACTTC
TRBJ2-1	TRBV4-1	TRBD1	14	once	CASSLRQGYNEQFF	TGCGCCAGCAGCCTAAGACAGGGGTACAATGAGCAGTTCTTC
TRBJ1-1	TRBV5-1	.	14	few	CASRQSPGNTEAFF	TGCGCCAGCAGGCAAAGTCCGGGGAACACTGAAGCTTTCTTT
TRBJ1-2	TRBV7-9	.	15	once	CASSLDEGGNYGYTF	TGTGCCAGCAGCCTTGATGAGGGAGGGAACTATGGCTACACCTTC
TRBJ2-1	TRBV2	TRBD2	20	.	CASSVNAQRYRTKTGRPQFF	TGTGCCAGCAGTGTTAACGCGCAAAGGTATCGAACAAAGACCGGGAGGCCGCAGTTCTTC
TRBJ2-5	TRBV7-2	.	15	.	CASSRNRGEGETQYF	TGTGCCAGCAGTCGAAACCGAGGTGAGGGAGAGACCCAGTACTTC
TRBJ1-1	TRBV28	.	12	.	CASQDRNTEAFF	TGTGCCAGCCAGGACAGGAACACTGAAGCTTTCTTT
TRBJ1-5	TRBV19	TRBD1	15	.	CASTPQGNRNQPQHF	TGTGCCAGTACCCCACAGGGGAATCGCAATCAGCCCCAGCATTTT
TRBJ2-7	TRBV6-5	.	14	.	CASMTPDRPYEQYF	TGTGCCAGCATGACCCCGGACAGACCCTACGAGCAGTACTTC
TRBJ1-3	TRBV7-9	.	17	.	CASSFLPRGSSGNTIYF	TGTGCCAGCAGCTTCCTCCCTCGGGGATCCTCTGGAAACACCATATATTTT
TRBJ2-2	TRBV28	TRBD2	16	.	CASSLFTSGRTGELFF	TGTGCCAGCAGTTTGTTCACTAGCGGGAGAACCGGGGAGCTGTTTTTT
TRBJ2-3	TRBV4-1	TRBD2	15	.	CASSQGLAGGGTQYF	TGCGCCAGCAGCCAAGGGCTAGCGGGAGGTGGTACGCAGTATTTT
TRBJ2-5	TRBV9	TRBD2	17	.	CASSVAGTGTSGETQYF	TGTGCCAGCAGCGTAGCCGGCACCGGGACTAGCGGAGAGACCCAGTACTTC
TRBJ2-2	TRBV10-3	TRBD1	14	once	CAIRPSQGNGELFF	TGTGCCATCAGACCGTCACAGGGGAACGGGGAGCTGTTTTTT
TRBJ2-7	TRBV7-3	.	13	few	CASSLNPGDEQYF	TGTGCCAGCAGCTTAAACCCGGGAGACGAGCAGTACTTC
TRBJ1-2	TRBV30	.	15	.	CAWSAPSYRVYGYTF	TGTGCCTGGAGTGCCCCGTCCTACAGGGTTTATGGCTACACCTTC
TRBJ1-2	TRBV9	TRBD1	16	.	CASSAARDRGPYGYTF	TGTGCCAGCAGCGCCGCCAGGGACAGGGGCCCATATGGCTACACCTTC
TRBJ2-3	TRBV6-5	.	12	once	CASSRGTDTQYF	TGTGCCAGCAGTCGAGGTACAGATACGCAGTATTTT
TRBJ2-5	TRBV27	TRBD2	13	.	CASSQKVAGPQYF	TGTGCCAGCAGTCAAAAAGTAGCGGGACCCCAGTACTTC
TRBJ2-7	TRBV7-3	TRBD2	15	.	CASSPGLAGGHEQYF	TGTGCCAGCAGCCCTGGACTAGCGGGGGGGCACGAGCAGTACTTC
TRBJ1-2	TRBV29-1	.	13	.	CSVAPGQGSGYTF	TGCAGCGTTGCCCCAGGGCAGGGGAGTGGCTACACCTTC
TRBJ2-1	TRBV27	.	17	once	CASSLSWGTNSYNEQFF	TGTGCCAGCAGTTTATCTTGGGGCACCAACTCCTACAATGAGCAGTTCTTC
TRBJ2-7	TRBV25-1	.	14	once	CASSESAGDYEQYF	TGTGCCAGCAGTGAATCGGCAGGGGATTACGAGCAGTACTTC